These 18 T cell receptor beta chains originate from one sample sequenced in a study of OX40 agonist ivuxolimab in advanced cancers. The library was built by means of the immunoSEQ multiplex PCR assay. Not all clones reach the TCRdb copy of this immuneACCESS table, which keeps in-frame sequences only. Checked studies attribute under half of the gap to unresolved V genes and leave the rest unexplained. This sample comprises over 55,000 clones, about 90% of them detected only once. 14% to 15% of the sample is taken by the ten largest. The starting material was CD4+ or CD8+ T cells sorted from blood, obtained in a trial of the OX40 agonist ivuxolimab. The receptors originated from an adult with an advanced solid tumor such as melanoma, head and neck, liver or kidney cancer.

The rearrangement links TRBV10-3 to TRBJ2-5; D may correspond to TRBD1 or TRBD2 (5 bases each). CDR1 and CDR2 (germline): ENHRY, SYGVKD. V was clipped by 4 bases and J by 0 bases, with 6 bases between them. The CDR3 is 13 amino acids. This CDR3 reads CAISGGYQETQYF. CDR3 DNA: TGTGCCATCAGTGGGGGGTACCAAGAGACCCAGTACTTC.

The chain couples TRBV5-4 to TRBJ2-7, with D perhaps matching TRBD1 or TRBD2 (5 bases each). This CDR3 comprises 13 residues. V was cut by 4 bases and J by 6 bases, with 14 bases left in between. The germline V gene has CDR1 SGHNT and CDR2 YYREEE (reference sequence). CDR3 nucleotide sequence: TGTGCCAGCAGCCTGGGACGTCTGAGCGAGCAGTACTTC. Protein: CASSLGRLSEQYF.

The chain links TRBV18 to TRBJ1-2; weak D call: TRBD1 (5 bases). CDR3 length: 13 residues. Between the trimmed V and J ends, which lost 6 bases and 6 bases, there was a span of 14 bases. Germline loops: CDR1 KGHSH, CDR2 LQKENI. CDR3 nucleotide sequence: TGTGCCAGCTCTAAGTCCGAGGGGAATGGCTACACCTTC. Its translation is CASSKSEGNGYTF.

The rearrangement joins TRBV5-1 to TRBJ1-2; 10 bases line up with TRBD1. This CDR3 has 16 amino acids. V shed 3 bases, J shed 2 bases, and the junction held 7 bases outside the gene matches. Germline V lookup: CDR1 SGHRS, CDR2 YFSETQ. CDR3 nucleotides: TGCGCCAGCAGCTCCCCCCGGGACAGGGGAAACTATGGCTACACCTTC. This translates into CASSSPRDRGNYGYTF.

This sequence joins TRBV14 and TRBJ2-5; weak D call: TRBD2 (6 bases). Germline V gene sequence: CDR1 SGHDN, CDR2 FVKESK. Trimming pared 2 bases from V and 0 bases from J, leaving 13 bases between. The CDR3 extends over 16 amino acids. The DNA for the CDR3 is TGTGCCAGCAGCCAATACGGAGGAGGGTACCAAGAGACCCAGTACTTC. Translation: CASSQYGGGYQETQYF.

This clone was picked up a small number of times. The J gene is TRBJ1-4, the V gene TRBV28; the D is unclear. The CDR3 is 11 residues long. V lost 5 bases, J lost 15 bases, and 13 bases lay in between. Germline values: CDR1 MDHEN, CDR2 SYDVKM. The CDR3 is CASSGYRSVFF. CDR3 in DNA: TGTGCCAGCAGTGGATATCGTTCGGTGTTTTTT.

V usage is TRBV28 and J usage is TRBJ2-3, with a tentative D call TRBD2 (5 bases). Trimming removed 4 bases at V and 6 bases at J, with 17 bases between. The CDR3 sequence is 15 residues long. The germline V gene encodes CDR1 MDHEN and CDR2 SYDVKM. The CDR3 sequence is CASSSLEVGRDTQYF. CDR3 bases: TGTGCCAGCAGTTCCCTGGAGGTGGGTCGCGATACGCAGTATTTT.

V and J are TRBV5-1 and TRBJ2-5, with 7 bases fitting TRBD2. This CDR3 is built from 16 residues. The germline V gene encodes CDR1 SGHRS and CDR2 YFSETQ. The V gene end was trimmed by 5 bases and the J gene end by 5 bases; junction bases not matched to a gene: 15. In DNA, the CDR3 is TGCGCCAGCAGTAAACCGGGGGGAGAACGAGGGGAGACCCAGTACTTC. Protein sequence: CASSKPGGERGETQYF.

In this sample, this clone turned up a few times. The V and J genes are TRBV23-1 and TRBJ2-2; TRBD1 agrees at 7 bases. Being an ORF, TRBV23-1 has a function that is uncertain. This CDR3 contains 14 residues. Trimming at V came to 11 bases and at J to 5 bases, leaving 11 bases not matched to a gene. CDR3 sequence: CAHSRGRRTGELFF. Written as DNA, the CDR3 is TGCGCCCACTCTAGGGGGCGACGGACCGGGGAGCTGTTTTTT.

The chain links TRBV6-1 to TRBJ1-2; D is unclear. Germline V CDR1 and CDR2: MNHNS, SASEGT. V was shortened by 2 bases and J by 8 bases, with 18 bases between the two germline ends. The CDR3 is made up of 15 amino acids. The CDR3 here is CASSERSESPRGYTF. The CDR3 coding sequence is TGTGCCAGCAGTGAACGCTCCGAGAGTCCACGAGGCTACACCTTC.

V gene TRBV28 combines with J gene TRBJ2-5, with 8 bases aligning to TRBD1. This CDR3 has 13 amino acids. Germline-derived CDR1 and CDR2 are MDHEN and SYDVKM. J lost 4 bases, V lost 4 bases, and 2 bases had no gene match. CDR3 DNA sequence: TGTGCCAGCAGTTCGGGACAGGCAGAGACCCAGTACTTC. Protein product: CASSSGQAETQYF.

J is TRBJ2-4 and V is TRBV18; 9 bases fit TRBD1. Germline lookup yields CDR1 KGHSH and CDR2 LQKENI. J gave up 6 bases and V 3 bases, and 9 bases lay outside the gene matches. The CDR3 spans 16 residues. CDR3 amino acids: CASSPPGQGSGNIQYF. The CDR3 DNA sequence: TGTGCCAGCTCACCCCCGGGACAGGGATCGGGAAACATTCAGTACTTC.

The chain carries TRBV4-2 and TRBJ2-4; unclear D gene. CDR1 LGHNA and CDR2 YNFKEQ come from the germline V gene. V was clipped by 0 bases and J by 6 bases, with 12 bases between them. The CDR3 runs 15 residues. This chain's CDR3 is CASSQDGRNANIQYF. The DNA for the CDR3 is TGTGCCAGCAGCCAAGATGGTCGGAATGCAAACATTCAGTACTTC.

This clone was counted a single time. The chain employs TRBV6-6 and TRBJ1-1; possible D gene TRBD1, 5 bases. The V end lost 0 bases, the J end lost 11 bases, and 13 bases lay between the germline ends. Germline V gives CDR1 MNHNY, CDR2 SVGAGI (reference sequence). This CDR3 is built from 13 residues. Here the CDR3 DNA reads TGTGCCAGCAGTTACTCGGGTTCAGGGATGGCTTTCTTT. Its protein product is CASSYSGSGMAFF.

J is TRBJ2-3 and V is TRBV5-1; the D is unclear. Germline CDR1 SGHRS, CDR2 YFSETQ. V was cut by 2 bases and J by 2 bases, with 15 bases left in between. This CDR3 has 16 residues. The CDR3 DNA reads TGCGCCAGCAGCTTCTCCTTAGACCCCCCCACAGATACGCAGTATTTT. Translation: CASSFSLDPPTDTQYF.

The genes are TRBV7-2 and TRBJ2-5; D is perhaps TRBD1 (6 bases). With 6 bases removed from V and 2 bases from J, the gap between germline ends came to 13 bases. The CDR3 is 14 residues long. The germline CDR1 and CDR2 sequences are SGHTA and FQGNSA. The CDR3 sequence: CASRRQVSQETQYF. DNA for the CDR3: TGTGCCAGCAGACGACAGGTCTCTCAAGAGACCCAGTACTTC.

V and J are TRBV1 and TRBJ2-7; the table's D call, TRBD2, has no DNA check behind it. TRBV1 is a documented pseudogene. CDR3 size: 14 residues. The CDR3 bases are TGCACCAGCAGCCGGGAAGGGGGGGTTTACGAGCAGTACTTC. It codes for CTSSREGGVYEQYF.

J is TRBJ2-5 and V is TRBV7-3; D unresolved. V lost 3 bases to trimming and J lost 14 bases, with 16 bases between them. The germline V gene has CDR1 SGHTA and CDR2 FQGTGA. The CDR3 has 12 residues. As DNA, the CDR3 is TGTGCCAGCAGCTTCCCCCGGTGGGTTTTATACTTC. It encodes CASSFPRWVLYF.